Detailed here is one TCR beta chain. Its target is unknown. The sample belongs to a study of Ad26.COV2.S vaccination and SARS-CoV-2 variants. Study observations and caveats: Spike-specific TCR breadth in vaccine recipients exceeded that seen in placebo recipients. A substantial breadth of spike-specific CD8+ and CD4+ T cell responses after vaccination has been reported. Responses of T cells in total may have been underestimated by the TCR breadth and depth analyses.

Repertoires were generated with immunoSEQ multiplex PCR, while TCRdb's copy carries only in-frame clones and drops some. The data show fewer than 400,000 clones, approximately 87% seen once. Sample treatment: roughly 18 received Ad26.COV2.S at low or high dose, single or two shots; a few received placebo; per-sample allocation not given. Day 63 following the first vaccine or placebo injection was when the samples were taken. Germline V CDR1 and CDR2: SQVTM, ANQGSEA. The CDR3 spans 14 residues. V lost 0 bases and J lost 4, with 12 bases in between. Sequences were derived from peripheral blood, sampled in a trial of Ad26.COV2.S vaccine versus placebo. The TCR originated in a person aged 18-60 years who received the Ad26.COV2.S COVID-19 vaccine or a placebo. This chain links TRBV29-1 with TRBJ1-1; D may be TRBD1 (5 bases). CDR3 sequence: CSVEDPQGGTEAFF. The CDR3 bases are TGCAGCGTTGAAGACCCGCAGGGAGGCACTGAAGCTTTCTTT.